This T cell receptor beta chain was captured in a study of blood T cell repertoires in COVID-19. The CDR3 consists of 16 residues. Participants were aged about 18 to 90 years, lived in under 30 US areas, and enrolled virtually. Original data processing: Reference gene primer amplification in the assay estimated nucleated cell counts. Sequenced by immunoSEQ multiplex PCR; TCRdb stores in-frame clones only, minus some. The V and J calls and clone size were taken over from that table, and D and trimming were inferred from the DNA. Of fewer than 400,000 clones listed, around 90% are singletons. The sequencing input was PBMCs or T cells enriched from blood (not recorded which). This TCR was recovered from a man aged 55-75 years who had recovered from COVID-19. The rearrangement joins TRBV21-1 to TRBJ1-5. TRBV21-1 is a recognized pseudogene. CDR3: CASSKKNEYSNQPQHF. The CDR3 bases are TGTGCCAGCAGCAAAAAGAATGAGTATAGCAATCAGCCCCAGCATTTT.